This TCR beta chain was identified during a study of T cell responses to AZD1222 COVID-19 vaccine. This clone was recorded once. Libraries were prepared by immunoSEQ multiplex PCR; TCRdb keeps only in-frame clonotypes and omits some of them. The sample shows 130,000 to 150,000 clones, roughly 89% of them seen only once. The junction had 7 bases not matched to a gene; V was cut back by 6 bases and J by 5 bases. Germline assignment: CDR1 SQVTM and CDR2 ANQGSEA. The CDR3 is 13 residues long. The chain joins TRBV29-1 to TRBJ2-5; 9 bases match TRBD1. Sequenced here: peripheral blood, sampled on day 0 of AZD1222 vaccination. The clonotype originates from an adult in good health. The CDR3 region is CSVGGQGWETQYF. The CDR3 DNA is TGCAGCGTGGGGGGACAGGGATGGGAGACCCAGTACTTC.